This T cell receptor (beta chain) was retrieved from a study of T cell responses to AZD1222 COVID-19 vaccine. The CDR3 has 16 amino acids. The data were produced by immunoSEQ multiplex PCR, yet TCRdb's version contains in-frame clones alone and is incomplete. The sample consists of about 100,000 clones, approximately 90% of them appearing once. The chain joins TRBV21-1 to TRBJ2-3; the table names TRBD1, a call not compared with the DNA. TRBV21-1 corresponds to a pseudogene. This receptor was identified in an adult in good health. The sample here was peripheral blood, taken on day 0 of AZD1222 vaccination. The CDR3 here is CASSNGQGPSTDTQYF. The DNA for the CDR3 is TGTGCCAGCAGCAATGGACAGGGACCTAGCACAGATACGCAGTATTTT.